This passage covers 14 T cell receptor beta chains from one sample sequenced in a study of PD-L1 blockade in urothelial cancer (dated by TCRdb to the late 2010s). The sample's time point label, decoded: peripheral blood 6 weeks after treatment start. Libraries were prepared through the immunoSEQ multiplex PCR assay. This is the immuneACCESS table as TCRdb keeps it, with only in-frame sequences that have V and J called. A part of the clones is gone; compared with another copy, unresolved V genes explain less than half, and the rest is unexplained. This sample comprises about 76,000 clones, more than 85% of them detected only once. The top ten clonotypes cover 0.87% of the sample. Sequenced material: PBMCs, taken around atezolizumab (anti-PD-L1) treatment. The source of these receptors is a woman older than 75 with urothelial cancer.

The rearrangement links TRBV7-9 to TRBJ1-1; 7 nucleotides align to TRBD1. Per the germline V gene, CDR1 is SEHNR and CDR2 is FQNEAQ (reference sequence). The CDR3 covers 12 residues. Unmatched junction bases numbered 2, after V lost 3 bases and J lost 7 bases. The CDR3 loop reads CASSLTGYEAFF. The CDR3 DNA reads as TGTGCCAGCAGCTTGACAGGGTATGAAGCTTTCTTT.

The chain carries TRBV9 and TRBJ1-3, with 8 bases aligning to TRBD1. Per the germline V gene, CDR1 is SGDLS and CDR2 is YYNGEE. V lost 0 bases to trimming and J lost 5 bases; unmatched junction nucleotides: 4. This CDR3 has 15 residues. The CDR3 region is CASSVEGQERNTIYF. The DNA for the CDR3 is TGTGCCAGCAGCGTAGAGGGACAGGAGAGAAACACCATATATTTT.

The chain links TRBV28 to TRBJ2-7; 9 bases fit TRBD1. V dropped 4 bases and J dropped 2; count of bases not matched to a gene: 3. CDR3 length: 14 residues. Germline values: CDR1 MDHEN, CDR2 SYDVKM. This chain's CDR3 is CASSSGTGPYEQYF. Here the CDR3 DNA reads TGTGCCAGCAGTTCAGGGACAGGGCCCTACGAGCAGTACTTC.

The rearrangement links TRBV7-9 to TRBJ1-1, with 7 bases identical to TRBD1. The germline gives CDR1 SEHNR, CDR2 FQNEAQ (reference sequence). The CDR3 sequence is 12 residues long. V shed 1 base and J 8 bases; nucleotides not matched to a gene: 1. The CDR3 protein is CASSLVQGEAFF. The CDR3 nucleotides read TGTGCCAGCAGCTTAGTACAGGGGGAAGCTTTCTTT.

The chain employs TRBV10-3 and TRBJ1-3, with 9 nucleotides matching TRBD1. With 4 bases clipped from V and 4 bases from J, the junction kept 8 bases outside the gene matches. CDR1 and CDR2 from the germline V gene are ENHRY and SYGVKD. The CDR3 sequence is 16 residues long. CDR3 coding DNA: TGTGCCATCAGTGTGGGACAGGGACCCGGAGGAAACACCATATATTTT. Translating gives CAISVGQGPGGNTIYF.

The genes are TRBV5-1 and TRBJ2-1; 8 bases line up with TRBD1. This CDR3 region has 18 residues. Germline V gene sequence: CDR1 SGHRS, CDR2 YFSETQ. The V gene end was trimmed by 0 bases and the J gene end by 9 bases; junction bases not matched to a gene: 17. CDR3 region: CASSLAGTGLGAQGEQFF. The CDR3 bases are TGCGCCAGCAGCTTGGCCGGGACAGGATTGGGGGCCCAGGGTGAGCAGTTCTTC.

CDR3 protein: CASGTGGMSGANVLTF. CDR3 DNA: TGTGCCAGCGGGACAGGGGGCATGTCTGGGGCCAACGTCCTGACTTTC. This chain connects TRBV5-4 to TRBJ2-6, with 12 nucleotides matching TRBD1. The trim removed 7 bases at V and 1 base at J, leaving 3 bases unmatched. Germline V gene data show CDR1 as SGHNT and CDR2 as YYREEE (reference sequence). The CDR3 is 16 residues long.

The chain is built from TRBV28 and TRBJ2-3; tentatively, D is TRBD2 (5 bases). Germline-derived CDR1 and CDR2 are MDHEN and SYDVKM. The V end lost 7 bases, the J end lost 2 bases, and 16 bases lay between the germline ends. This CDR3 contains 15 residues. The DNA for the CDR3 is TGTGCCAGCACGTCTAAGAGGGATTTCACAGATACGCAGTATTTT. It yields the protein CASTSKRDFTDTQYF.

The chain combines TRBV27 with TRBJ2-1; a weak D match, TRBD2 (5 bases). Germline values: CDR1 MNHEY, CDR2 SMNVEV (reference sequence). Trimming took off 5 bases at V and 0 bases at J, with 14 bases between the two ends. The CDR3 covers 16 residues. This CDR3 is CASSHRGGHSYNEQFF. CDR3 nucleotide sequence: TGTGCCAGCAGTCATAGAGGAGGCCACTCCTACAATGAGCAGTTCTTC.

This chain joins TRBV5-1 and TRBJ2-3, with 10 bases matching TRBD2. Germline V lookup: CDR1 SGHRS, CDR2 YFSETQ. J lost 1 base, V lost 5 bases, and 1 base had no gene match. The CDR3 runs 14 residues. CDR3 in DNA: TGCGCCAGCAGTGGGACTAGCGGCACAGATACGCAGTATTTT. Translation: CASSGTSGTDTQYF.

This chain links TRBV11-2 with TRBJ1-1; D might be TRBD1 (5 bases). Germline CDR1 reads SGHAT; CDR2 reads FQNNGV. Trimming removed 3 bases from V and 5 bases from J, with 16 bases in between. The CDR3 loop spans 15 amino acids. CDR3 region: CASSLEQATGTEAFF. DNA for the CDR3: TGTGCCAGCAGCTTGGAACAGGCCACTGGGACTGAAGCTTTCTTT.

This clone was counted once. The rearrangement uses TRBV5-1 and TRBJ1-1; 11 bases agree with TRBD1. The ends lost 8 bases at V and 5 bases at J; junction bases unmatched: 14. In germline, CDR1 is SGHRS, CDR2 YFSETQ. This CDR3 comprises 16 residues. The CDR3 coding sequence is TGCGCCAGTGTCCCCGGGACAGGGGGAGGTGGAACTGAAGCTTTCTTT. Amino acids: CASVPGTGGGGTEAFF. Using reference TRBV5-1 and TRBJ1-1 for the parts outside the CDR3, the full variable domain is KAGVTQTPRYLIKTRGQQVTLSCSPISGHRSVSWYQQTPGQGLQFLFEYFSETQRNKGNFPGRFSGRQFSNSRSEMNVSTLELGDSALYLCASVPGTGGGGTEAFFGQGTRLTVV.

The gene calls are TRBV30 and TRBJ1-1; D unresolved. V lost 4 bases to trimming and J lost 5 bases, with 5 bases between them. CDR3 length equals 10 residues. The germline gives CDR1 GTSNPN, CDR2 SVGIG (reference sequence). The CDR3 loop is CAWIRTEAFF. The CDR3 DNA reads as TGTGCCTGGATCCGGACTGAAGCTTTCTTT.

The chain links TRBV2 to TRBJ2-5, with 8 bases lining up with TRBD2. Trimming cost V 6 bases and J 1 base; bases outside gene matches: 7. The CDR3 loop spans 15 amino acids. Germline V gene sequence: CDR1 SNHLY, CDR2 FYNNEI. The CDR3 loop reads CASSGLAGPQETQYF. CDR3 DNA sequence: TGTGCCAGCAGCGGACTAGCCGGCCCCCAAGAGACCCAGTACTTC.